The following is a T cell receptor beta chain sequence with its context. Its target is not known. Sample treatment: roughly 10-day PBMC culture with coronavirus spike peptide pools or control peptides (ViraFEST assay). Using peptide pools, antigen-specific T cells were expanded in ViraFEST before TCRs were sequenced. These data are taken from a study of vaccination and CD4 T cells after COVID-19. Study background: The peptides that stimulated the cells were overlapping spike peptides from SARS-CoV-2, HCoV-NL63, HCoV-OC43 and HCoV-229E. Broader study findings: Post-infection sampling omitted early timepoints and covered relatively few convalescent patients.

The CDR3 loop spans 14 amino acids. Germline CDR1 is SQVTM and CDR2 is ANQGSEA. Trimming shortened V by 1 base and J by 1 base, and 9 bases separated the two germline ends. The Oncomine TCR Beta short-read assay sequenced DNA from cultured CD4+ T cells. Extraction of genomic DNA was performed on cultured CD4+ T cells. One entry per CDR3 protein results from TCRdb running MiXCR on the PCR reads. The sample yields roughly 5,400 distinct CDR3 sequences, about half seen once. Sequencing input: CD4+ T cells from blood, cultured in vitro. The clonotype originates from a human donor who had recovered from COVID-19. The V gene is TRBV29-1, the J gene TRBJ2-3; D might be TRBD1 or TRBD2, each matching 5 bases. CDR3 amino acids: CSVEGGKGTDTQYF. In nucleotides, the CDR3 is TGCAGCGTTGAAGGGGGGAAGGGCACAGATACGCAGTATTTT.